This T cell receptor (beta chain) was profiled in a study of neurological immune-mediated disorders. From 2 million PBMCs stored at -80 C, the unsorted libraries were generated. CDR3 length equals 13 residues. Germline loops: CDR1 SQVTM, CDR2 ANQGSEA. The V end was cut by 7 bases, the J end by 5 bases, with 14 bases between. At least ten counts were recorded for this clonotype. 5'RACE with 10-nucleotide random UMIs generated the cDNA. TCRdb called the 5' RACE reads again in MiXCR, with one record for every CDR3 protein. There are about 23,000 distinct CDR3 sequences in the sample; roughly an eighth occur only once, and around 14% lies in the top ten.

This TCR was recovered from a woman aged 60-75 years with HTLV-1-associated myelopathy (HAM/TSP). V gene TRBV29-1 combines with J gene TRBJ1-4, with no clear D. Sequencing was done on a sample of PBMCs. The CDR3 sequence is CSAGRSENEKLFF. The CDR3 region has the DNA TGCAGCGCCGGCAGGTCAGAAAATGAAAAACTGTTTTTT.